The 14 T cell receptor beta chains below all came from one sample that was sequenced in a study of tumor-infiltrating lymphocytes in primary liver carcinoma. Researchers generated TCR beta cDNA from approximately 450 ng of total RNA, relying on a constant-region primer. ARM-PCR was slightly modified, and three nested multiplex PCR rounds with it gave rise to the TCR beta libraries. The study ran its first two PCR rounds for roughly 10 cycles each, using TRBV1-TRBV30 forward primers and a C-beta reverse primer. TCRdb reanalysed the multiplex PCR reads using MiXCR and keeps one entry per CDR3 protein. Found here are approximately 340,000 distinct CDR3 sequences, roughly 61% of them singletons; the top ten hold 6.5%. In addition to blood RNA drawn from unsorted whole blood, germline DNA was extracted. Sequencing was performed on peripheral blood. The receptors here all came from a man aged 40-49 years with primary liver carcinoma and hepatitis B virus infection.

To note about this clonotype: A read error may account for a junction end that differs from germline. The J gene is TRBJ2-3, the V gene TRBV11-2; the D gene is possibly TRBD2 (5 bases). The CDR3 length is 15 residues. Germline V gene data show CDR1 as SGHAT and CDR2 as FQNNGV. The CDR3 region is CASTPQRPSTYTQYF. CDR3 nucleotides: TGTGCCAGCACGCCACAGCGTCCTAGCACATATACGCAGTATTTT.

Of note for this clonotype: Since no conserved phenylalanine or tryptophan closes the CDR3, a read error is the likely cause. V and J are TRBV11-1 and TRBJ2-1, with D perhaps being TRBD1 or TRBD2 (5 bases each). The ends were cut back, 5 bases at V and 9 bases at J, with 11 bases in the middle. The length of the CDR3 is 12 residues. Germline assignment: CDR1 SGHAT and CDR2 FQDESV (reference sequence). This chain's CDR3 is CASSLDGGEQFS. The CDR3 DNA reads as TGTGCCAGCAGCCTAGATGGGGGTGAGCAGTTCTCC.

This clonotype has just a few counts. The CDR3 bases are TGCGCCAGCAGCTTGGGCGGGACTAGCATTTCAGATACGCAGTATTTT. The encoded protein is CASSLGGTSISDTQYF. The chain is built from TRBV5-1 and TRBJ2-3, with 9 bases fitting TRBD2. This CDR3 contains 16 residues. Germline CDR1 SGHRS, CDR2 YFSETQ. J lost 4 bases, V lost 0 bases, and 6 bases had no gene match.

CDR3: CSVEADKDTQYF. The CDR3 coding sequence is TGCAGCGTTGAGGCAGACAAAGATACGCAGTATTTT. The rearrangement links TRBV29-1 to TRBJ2-3; D is unclear. Germline CDR1 and CDR2: SQVTM and ANQGSEA. The CDR3 runs 12 residues. The V and J ends lost 3 bases and 5 bases respectively, with 9 bases between them.

The table lists this clonotype with many counts. CDR3 DNA sequence: TGTGCCAGCAGGAATGACAGGATTAACTACGAGCAGTACTTC. It encodes CASRNDRINYEQYF. The J gene is TRBJ2-7, the V gene TRBV6-5; perhaps TRBD1 as D (6 bases). Germline CDR1 and CDR2: MNHEY and SVGAGI. There are 14 residues in the CDR3. Between the trimmed V and J ends, which lost 6 bases and 3 bases, there was a span of 15 bases.

This clonotype was observed a few times. Mismatch with germline at one junction end may stem from a read error. This chain connects TRBV12-3 or TRBV12-4 to TRBJ2-7; D may match TRBD1 or TRBD2 (5 bases each). The CDR3 sequence is 15 residues long. The chain's CDR3 is CASSYGTGGSYERYF. The CDR3 bases are TGTGCCAGCAGTTATGGGACCGGCGGCTCCTACGAGCGGTACTTC.

At least ten counts were recorded for this clonotype. The chain uses TRBV6-1 and TRBJ2-5, with TRBD2 as a possible D gene (6 bases). V lost 4 bases, J lost 6 bases, and 15 bases lay in between. The CDR3 sequence is 14 residues long. The germline CDR1 and CDR2 sequences are MNHNS and SASEGT. As DNA, the CDR3 is TGTGCCAGCAGTGTGACGGGAGATGGGAAGACCCAGTACTTC. It specifies CASSVTGDGKTQYF.

This clonotype was seen many times. The chain links TRBV6-6 to TRBJ2-1; D unclear. Germline V gene data show CDR1 as MNHNY and CDR2 as SVGAGI (reference sequence). The ends were cut back, 6 bases at V and 2 bases at J, with 8 bases in the middle. The CDR3 is made up of 13 amino acids. The CDR3: CASSSQPYNEQFF. The CDR3 DNA reads TGTGCCAGCAGCTCCCAGCCCTACAATGAGCAGTTCTTC.

This clonotype was picked up a small number of times. The chain recombines TRBV6-5 with TRBJ1-2; maybe TRBD1 (5 bases). CDR3 length: 15 residues. The germline V gene has CDR1 MNHEY and CDR2 SVGAGI. The germline V and J ends were trimmed by 0 bases and 5 bases, with 13 bases remaining between them. Written as DNA, the CDR3 is TGTGCCAGCAGTTACTCAGGCCAGGGTGGATATGGCTACACCTTC. This codes for CASSYSGQGGYGYTF.

At least ten counts were recorded for this clonotype. This chain uses TRBV6-5 with TRBJ2-7, with D maybe TRBD1 (6 bases). The CDR3 is made up of 14 amino acids. The germline V gene has CDR1 MNHEY and CDR2 SVGAGI. Trimming cost V 6 bases and J 3 bases, with 15 bases left between them. CDR3 nucleotides: TGTGCCAGCAGCCGCGATGGCAGGGGCTACGAGCAGTACTTC. Translated: CASSRDGRGYEQYF.

This clonotype was seen ten or more times. The chain carries TRBV10-3 and TRBJ2-7, with D unclear. Germline V gene sequence: CDR1 ENHRY, CDR2 SYGVKD. The CDR3 is 14 amino acids. V dropped 1 base and J dropped 3 bases, with 10 bases sitting between them. The CDR3 protein is CAISELGPDYEQYF. Written as DNA, the CDR3 is TGTGCCATCAGTGAGTTAGGACCGGACTACGAGCAGTACTTC.

The chain couples TRBV12-3 or TRBV12-4 to TRBJ2-1; D is possibly TRBD2 (5 bases). V was cut by 1 base and J by 0 bases, with 13 bases left in between. This CDR3 is built from 17 residues. In nucleotides, the CDR3 is TGTGCCAGCAGTTTAGAGATTAGCGAGAACTCCTACAATGAGCAGTTCTTC. It is translated as CASSLEISENSYNEQFF.

This clonotype was counted at least ten times. The CDR3 region is CSVEGTGGFEAFF. DNA of the CDR3: TGCAGCGTTGAAGGGACAGGGGGTTTTGAAGCTTTCTTT. This sequence joins TRBV29-1 and TRBJ1-1, with 10 positions matching TRBD1. Trimming took 1 base from V and 7 from J; bases not matched to a gene: 3. The CDR3 extends over 13 amino acids. Germline V gene sequence: CDR1 SQVTM, CDR2 ANQGSEA. Full variable domain (rest looked up from reference TRBV29-1 and TRBJ1-1): SAVISQKPSRDICQRGTSLTIQCQVDSQVTMMFWYRQQPGQSLTLIATANQGSEATYESGFVIDKFPISRPNLTFSTLTVSNMSPEDSSIYLCSVEGTGGFEAFFGQGTRLTVV.

The rearrangement links TRBV11-1 to TRBJ2-1, with unresolved D. V lost 3 bases, J lost 5 bases, and 14 bases lay in between. Germline values: CDR1 SGHAT, CDR2 FQDESV (reference sequence). The CDR3 consists of 15 residues. CDR3 bases: TGTGCCAGCAGCTTCCATGGACCGCTGGACAATGAGCAGTTCTTC. The encoded protein is CASSFHGPLDNEQFF.